This T cell receptor beta chain was identified in a study of T cell responses to AZD1222 COVID-19 vaccine. In regard to this clone: Its matching antigen is unknown.

The V and J ends lost 7 bases and 5 bases, in that order; junction bases with no gene match: 6. Germline V gives CDR1 ENHRY, CDR2 SYGVKD. The CDR3 extends over 13 amino acids. Notes on the study in general: The study sampled repertoires only after the peak T cell response. Of the AZD1222 recipients, only 5 or 6 were seropositive at baseline.

The data were produced by immunoSEQ multiplex PCR, yet TCRdb's version contains in-frame clones alone and is incomplete. The table has roughly 150,000 clones, over 90% seen once; the top ten hold about 5.1%. The TCR was taken from an adult in good health. The sequences come from peripheral blood, collected on day 0 of AZD1222 vaccination. The rearrangement joins TRBV10-3 to TRBJ2-7; 9 nucleotides match TRBD1. The CDR3 region is CAIKDRGGNEQYF. The CDR3 DNA is TGTGCCATCAAAGACAGGGGGGGCAACGAGCAGTACTTC.